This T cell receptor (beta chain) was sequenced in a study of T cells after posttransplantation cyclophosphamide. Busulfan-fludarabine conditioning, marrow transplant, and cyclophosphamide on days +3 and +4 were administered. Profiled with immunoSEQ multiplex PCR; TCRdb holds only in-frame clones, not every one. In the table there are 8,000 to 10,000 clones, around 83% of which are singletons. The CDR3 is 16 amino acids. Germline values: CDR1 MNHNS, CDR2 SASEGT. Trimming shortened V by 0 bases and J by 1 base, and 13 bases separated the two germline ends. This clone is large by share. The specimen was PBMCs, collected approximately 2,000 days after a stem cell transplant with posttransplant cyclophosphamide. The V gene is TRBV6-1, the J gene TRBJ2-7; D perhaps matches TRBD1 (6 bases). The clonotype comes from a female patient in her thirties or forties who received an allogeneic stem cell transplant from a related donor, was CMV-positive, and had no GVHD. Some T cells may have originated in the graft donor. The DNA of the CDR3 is TGTGCCAGCAGTGAAGCGCTACAGGGATTGTCCTACGAGCAGTACTTC. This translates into CASSEALQGLSYEQYF.